These 20 T cell receptor beta chains came from one sample sequenced in a study of beta chain features in type 1 diabetes. The isolated RNA, all of it, was reverse transcribed, so expressed TCRB transcripts were what got sequenced. Using immunoSEQ multiplex PCR, the repertoire was profiled, and TCRdb retains in-frame clones only, with some absent. The table lists around 280,000 clones, 7% to 9% of them singletons, with roughly 1% in the top ten. Sequencing was performed on central memory CD4+ T cells from blood. These receptors all come from a woman between 18 and 29 years old in good health.

This clone was observed a few times. CDR3 DNA sequence: TGTGCCAGCAGCCCGCTCGGGACTAGCGGGACTTTACAGCAGTACTTC. Its protein is CASSPLGTSGTLQQYF. The chain uses TRBV5-6 and TRBJ2-7; 13 nucleotides match TRBD2. Germline CDR1 and CDR2: SGHDT and YYEEEE. The CDR3 length is 16 residues. The junction had 12 bases not matched to a gene; V was cut back by 4 bases and J by 8 bases.

The chain employs TRBV30 and TRBJ2-7; D is uncertain. Trimming pared 2 bases from V and 1 base from J, leaving 12 bases between. The CDR3 loop spans 14 amino acids. Germline CDR1 GTSNPN, CDR2 SVGIG (reference sequence). This CDR3 reads CAWSKGKSSYEQYF. The CDR3 nucleotides read TGTGCCTGGAGTAAGGGAAAATCTTCCTACGAGCAGTACTTC. The full variable domain, with the rest looked up from reference TRBV30 and TRBJ2-7, is SQTIHQWPATLVQPVGSPLSLECTVEGTSNPNLYWYRQAAGRGLQLLFYSVGIGQISSEVPQNLSASRPQDRQFILSSKKLLLSDSGFYLCAWSKGKSSYEQYFGPGTRLTVT.

A few counts support this clone. In nucleotides, the CDR3 is TGTGCCAGCAGCTTTGACAGGAATAATTCACCCCTCCACTTT. This translates into CASSFDRNNSPLHF. This chain connects TRBV5-4 to TRBJ1-6; tentatively, D is TRBD1 (6 bases). The CDR3 runs 14 residues. Per the germline V gene, CDR1 is SGHNT and CDR2 is YYREEE (reference sequence). Between the trimmed V and J ends, which lost 2 bases and 5 bases, there was a span of 8 bases.

CDR3 sequence reads: CASSTYGDTIYF. Written as DNA, the CDR3 is TGTGCCAGCAGTACCTACGGGGACACCATATATTTT. The genes are TRBV2 and TRBJ1-3; D is ambiguous. Trimming left V 5 bases short and J 8 bases short, with 10 bases between. Germline assignment: CDR1 SNHLY and CDR2 FYNNEI. This CDR3 has 12 residues.

This sequence joins TRBV7-2 and TRBJ2-7; D gene unclear. The CDR3 sequence is 15 residues long. CDR1 and CDR2 (germline): SGHTA, FQGNSA. V lost 1 base and J lost 3, with 13 bases in between. The DNA for the CDR3 is TGTGCCAGCAGCTTAGTTGTGGAGACTCGCTACGAGCAGTACTTC. Translated, it gives CASSLVVETRYEQYF.

The rearrangement uses TRBV6-5 and TRBJ2-1; D perhaps matches TRBD2 (5 bases). The CDR3 runs 15 residues. Germline CDR1 and CDR2: MNHEY and SVGAGI. V lost 4 bases and J 0 bases, leaving 10 bases between the germline ends. The CDR3 loop is CASSFALASYNEQFF. The CDR3 nucleotides are TGTGCCAGCAGTTTTGCGCTAGCCTCCTACAATGAGCAGTTCTTC.

In regard to this clone: One base separates it from a far larger clone, so it is likely a read error. V is TRBV7-2 and J is TRBJ2-3; D is ambiguous. V gave up 3 bases and J gave up 4 bases, with 5 bases separating them. The CDR3 is 12 amino acids. CDR1 is SGHTA and CDR2 is FQGNSA in the germline V gene. The CDR3 loop reads CASSFYADTQYF. The CDR3 region has the DNA TGTGCCAGCAGCTTTTACGCAGATACGCAGTATTTT.

In its sample, this clone was seen a few times. The J gene is TRBJ2-5, the V gene TRBV5-1, with 10 bases identical to TRBD1. V lost 2 bases to trimming and J lost 3 bases; unmatched junction nucleotides: 1. This CDR3 is 14 amino acids long. The germline V gene has CDR1 SGHRS and CDR2 YFSETQ. DNA of the CDR3: TGCGCCAGCAGCTTCGGGACAGGGGAAGAGACCCAGTACTTC. Translation gives CASSFGTGEETQYF.

V and J are TRBV5-4 and TRBJ1-4, with D perhaps matching TRBD1 (5 bases). Trimming removed 5 bases from V and 7 bases from J, with 9 bases in between. Germline lookup yields CDR1 SGHNT and CDR2 YYREEE (reference sequence). The CDR3 covers 12 residues. CDR3 sequence (DNA): TGTGCCAGCAGTGTGAGGGGTGAAAAACTGTTTTTT. It yields the protein CASSVRGEKLFF.

This sequence joins TRBV29-1 and TRBJ2-2; 8 positions agree with TRBD1. This CDR3 comprises 14 residues. V lost 7 bases to trimming and J lost 4 bases; unmatched junction nucleotides: 8. Germline lookup yields CDR1 SQVTM and CDR2 ANQGSEA. The CDR3 region has the DNA TGCAGCGGAACAGGGGGAGATGGCACCGGGGAGCTGTTTTTT. Protein sequence: CSGTGGDGTGELFF.

This clone has only a few counts. The chain combines TRBV27 with TRBJ1-3; tentatively, D is TRBD1 (5 bases). V was cut by 5 bases and J by 2 bases, with 16 bases left in between. The CDR3 spans 16 residues. Germline loops: CDR1 MNHEY, CDR2 SMNVEV (reference sequence). This CDR3 is CASSAGTSHTGNTIYF. In DNA form, the CDR3 reads TGTGCCAGCAGTGCCGGGACCTCTCACACTGGAAACACCATATATTTT.

This clone has only a few counts. The chain joins TRBV7-2 to TRBJ2-2, with TRBD2 as a possible D gene (5 bases). The V and J ends lost 2 bases and 4 bases respectively, with 8 bases between them. Germline V CDR1 and CDR2: SGHTA, FQGNSA. This CDR3 comprises 14 residues. CDR3: CASSLTRATGELFF. CDR3 nucleotides: TGTGCCAGCAGCTTAACTAGGGCCACCGGGGAGCTGTTTTTT.

This clone was seen only a few times. V gene TRBV6-1 combines with J gene TRBJ1-2, with TRBD1 matching over 7 bases. From germline, CDR1 is MNHNS and CDR2 SASEGT. The CDR3 covers 16 residues. V lost 4 bases and J lost 0; bases outside the gene matches: 8. This chain's CDR3 is CASSAFGGTANYGYTF. CDR3 DNA: TGTGCCAGCAGTGCCTTCGGGGGGACAGCTAACTATGGCTACACCTTC.

The rearrangement links TRBV27 to TRBJ2-3; D unresolved. Germline CDR1 is MNHEY and CDR2 is SMNVEV (reference sequence). V was trimmed by 2 bases and J by 8 bases, leaving 8 bases between them. The CDR3 is 12 residues long. Written as DNA, the CDR3 is TGTGCCAGCAGTTTAAAAGGGTTTACGCAGTATTTT. Encoded protein: CASSLKGFTQYF.

The chain recombines TRBV5-4 with TRBJ2-5, with D tentatively TRBD1 or TRBD2 (6 bases each). Germline loops: CDR1 SGHNT, CDR2 YYREEE (reference sequence). This CDR3 region has 15 residues. Trimming left V 3 bases short and J 4 bases short, with 16 bases between. The DNA for the CDR3 is TGTGCCAGCAGCTGGGGAGGACAGATCGGAGAGACCCAGTACTTC. This codes for CASSWGGQIGETQYF.

This clone has a handful of counts. A much larger clone differs from this one at a single base, so this may be a read error. This same CDR3 is encoded by further DNA sequences in the sample. The rearrangement links TRBV19 to TRBJ1-4; the D gene is possibly TRBD1 (5 bases). The CDR3 length is 14 residues. Germline CDR1 is LNHDA and CDR2 is SQIVND (reference sequence). DNA for the CDR3: TGTGCCAGTAGTCGTCTCCTGGGGGGAGAAAAACTTTTTTTT. It specifies CASSRLLGGEKLFF. Together with reference TRBV19 and TRBJ1-4, the CDR3 gives the full variable domain: DGGITQSPKYLFRKEGQNVTLSCEQNLNHDAMYWYRQDPGQGLRLIYYSQIVNDFQKGDIAEGYSVSREKKESFPLTVTSAQKNPTAFYLCASSRLLGGEKLFFGSGTQLSVL.

J is TRBJ1-1 and V is TRBV30, with D uncertain. Trimming stripped 0 bases from V and 4 bases from J, with 6 bases between. There are 12 residues in the CDR3. The germline gives CDR1 GTSNPN, CDR2 SVGIG (reference sequence). CDR3 sequence (DNA): TGTGCCTGGAGTGTAAGCTCCACTGAAGCTTTCTTT. As protein: CAWSVSSTEAFF.

The chain's CDR3 is CASSTNSGRFSYNEQFF. The CDR3 DNA follows: TGTGCCAGCAGCACTAATAGCGGGAGGTTCTCCTACAATGAGCAGTTCTTC. This chain connects TRBV7-2 to TRBJ2-1; the match to TRBD2 covers 10 bases. The V gene's germline CDR1 is SGHTA and CDR2 FQGNSA. The J segment lost 0 bases and the V segment lost 5 bases, leaving 7 bases of the junction unmatched. The length of the CDR3 is 17 residues.

This clone has a count of ten or more. This rearrangement joins TRBV7-2 to TRBJ2-1; 14 bases map to TRBD2. This CDR3 contains 17 residues. The junction had 10 bases not matched to a gene; V was cut back by 5 bases and J by 7 bases. Germline CDR1 and CDR2: SGHTA and FQGNSA. The CDR3: CASSHGLAGGVQNEQFF. In DNA, the CDR3 is TGTGCCAGCAGCCACGGACTAGCGGGAGGTGTTCAGAATGAGCAGTTCTTC.

The chain is built from TRBV4-3 and TRBJ1-1; D is perhaps TRBD1 (5 bases). Germline CDR1 and CDR2: LGHNA and YSLEER. The CDR3 totals 16 residues. The V end was cut by 4 bases, the J end by 2 bases, with 17 bases between. CDR3 sequence (DNA): TGCGCCAGCAGCCCCACCCCGCAGGGAGTAAACACTGAAGCTTTCTTT. This translates into CASSPTPQGVNTEAFF.